The 21 T cell receptor beta chains below were found in one sample sequenced in a study of control samples from healthy donors and cancer patients. Produced via immunoSEQ multiplex PCR; TCRdb's table is partial and in-frame only. The table shows around 150,000 clones, with roughly 90% occurring only once. Source material: blood. These TCRs come from a man younger than 45 in good health.

The gene calls are TRBV5-4 and TRBJ2-7; D gene uncertain. Germline V gene data show CDR1 as SGHNT and CDR2 as YYREEE (reference sequence). The length of the CDR3 is 11 residues. V was clipped by 3 bases and J by 3 bases, with 4 bases between them. The CDR3 sequence is CASSSSYEQYF. The CDR3 region has the DNA TGTGCCAGCAGCTCGAGCTACGAGCAGTACTTC.

The CDR3 loop reads CASSLDGGPYGSGYTF. Here the CDR3 DNA reads TGCGCCAGCAGCTTGGATGGGGGACCTTACGGAAGTGGCTACACCTTC. The chain combines TRBV5-1 with TRBJ1-2, with a possible D match to TRBD1 (5 bases). CDR1 and CDR2 from the germline V gene are SGHRS and YFSETQ. The CDR3 runs 16 residues. V was shortened by 0 bases and J by 7 bases, with 19 bases between the two germline ends. Full variable domain (remainder filled in from reference TRBV5-1 and TRBJ1-2): KAGVTQTPRYLIKTRGQQVTLSCSPISGHRSVSWYQQTPGQGLQFLFEYFSETQRNKGNFPGRFSGRQFSNSRSEMNVSTLELGDSALYLCASSLDGGPYGSGYTFGSGTRLTVV.

The gene calls are TRBV2 and TRBJ2-3; 9 positions agree with TRBD2. The V and J ends lost 5 bases and 3 bases, in that order; junction bases with no gene match: 3. The CDR3 runs to 14 residues. Germline V gives CDR1 SNHLY, CDR2 FYNNEI. The CDR3 region has the DNA TGTGCCAGCAGTCCTAGCGGGGTGACAGATACGCAGTATTTT. It codes for CASSPSGVTDTQYF.

The gene calls are TRBV4-1 and TRBJ2-7; D remains unclear. Germline V CDR1 and CDR2: MGHRA, YSYEKL. The CDR3 length is 17 residues. The V gene lost 4 bases and the J gene lost 2 bases, with 21 bases spanning the gap. The CDR3 here is CASSPKIVDPKTYEQYF. CDR3 nucleotides: TGCGCCAGCAGCCCTAAGATTGTAGATCCTAAGACCTACGAGCAGTACTTC.

This rearrangement joins TRBV7-2 to TRBJ1-3; TRBD1 matches at 8 bases. Unmatched junction bases numbered 4, after V lost 5 bases and J lost 4 bases. In germline, CDR1 is SGHTA, CDR2 FQGNSA. There are 14 residues in the CDR3. CDR3 in amino acids: CASSHTGGGNTIYF. For the CDR3, the DNA is TGTGCCAGCAGCCACACAGGGGGAGGAAACACCATATATTTT.

The rearrangement joins TRBV7-9 to TRBJ1-1, with a tentative D call TRBD1 (6 bases). Trimming pared 8 bases from V and 3 bases from J, leaving 10 bases between. This CDR3 comprises 12 residues. Germline CDR1 SEHNR, CDR2 FQNEAQ (reference sequence). CDR3 loop: CASGGRDTEAFF. The CDR3 coding sequence is TGTGCCAGCGGGGGCCGGGACACTGAAGCTTTCTTT.

This rearrangement joins TRBV3-1 (or the pseudogene TRBV3-2) to TRBJ2-2; D gene ambiguous. CDR1 LGHDT and CDR2 YNNKEL come from the germline V gene (reference sequence). The CDR3 has 16 residues. The V end lost 3 bases, the J end lost 0 bases, and 11 bases lay between the germline ends. The CDR3 sequence is CASSHHILPNTGELFF. The CDR3 DNA follows: TGTGCCAGCAGCCATCATATACTTCCGAACACCGGGGAGCTGTTTTTT.

CDR3 nucleotides: TGCGCCAGCAGCCAAGATCCGAGACAGGGTGAAGCTTTCTTT. It encodes CASSQDPRQGEAFF. This chain connects TRBV4-1 to TRBJ1-1; TRBD1 matches at 7 bases. Germline loops: CDR1 MGHRA, CDR2 YSYEKL. J gave up 7 bases and V 0 bases, and 5 bases lay outside the gene matches. The CDR3 totals 14 residues.

The chain carries TRBV7-9 and TRBJ1-1; no clear D gene. Deletions cut 4 bases from V and 4 bases from J, with 13 bases between. CDR1 and CDR2 from the germline V gene are SEHNR and FQNEAQ (reference sequence). The length of the CDR3 is 14 residues. This chain's CDR3 is CASSSLVLGTEAFF. CDR3 DNA: TGTGCCAGCAGCTCTCTGGTCTTGGGCACTGAAGCTTTCTTT.

About this clone itself: Its ends do not fully match the called genes, so a read error is possible. J is TRBJ1-2 and V is TRBV2, with 8 bases lining up with TRBD1. The V gene's germline CDR1 is SNHLY and CDR2 FYNNEI. This CDR3 is built from 14 residues. The CDR3 sequence is CASTPWDRPGGYTF. CDR3 bases: TGTGCGAGCACCCCCTGGGACAGGCCAGGAGGCTACACCTTC.

The V call is TRBV30, the J call TRBJ1-2, with D maybe TRBD1 (5 bases). Trimming shortened V by 5 bases and J by 4 bases, and 11 bases separated the two germline ends. Germline lookup yields CDR1 GTSNPN and CDR2 SVGIG (reference sequence). This CDR3 has 12 amino acids. CDR3 coding DNA: TGTGCCTGGGATGACAGTTTCTATGGCTACACCTTC. It is translated as CAWDDSFYGYTF.

V is TRBV2 and J is TRBJ2-5; 7 nucleotides agree with TRBD1. Germline CDR1 reads SNHLY; CDR2 reads FYNNEI. Trimming took 8 bases from V and 5 from J; bases not matched to a gene: 11. This CDR3 region has 14 residues. The CDR3 DNA is TGTGCCAGCCTCTCCGGGACAGTCTGGGAGACCCAGTACTTC. It specifies CASLSGTVWETQYF.

The table lists this clone with a count of one. The genes are TRBV2 and TRBJ1-1; D not certain. Germline CDR1 is SNHLY and CDR2 is FYNNEI. Deletions cut 7 bases from V and 6 bases from J, with 15 bases between. This CDR3 has 13 amino acids. DNA of the CDR3: TGTGCCAGCAATCGGTATGGAGCTTCTGAAGCTTTCTTT. Translation gives CASNRYGASEAFF.

This chain links TRBV27 with TRBJ1-4, with TRBD1 matching over 9 bases. Germline CDR1 and CDR2: MNHEY and SMNVEV (reference sequence). This CDR3 spans 14 amino acids. V gave up 5 bases and J gave up 7 bases; unmatched junction bases: 5. CDR3 protein: CASSTTGGLEKLFF. For the CDR3, the DNA is TGTGCCAGCAGTACTACAGGGGGCCTTGAAAAACTGTTTTTT.

The chain recombines TRBV7-8 with TRBJ1-1; D is possibly TRBD1 (5 bases). The CDR3 is 17 residues long. V gave up 0 bases and J gave up 4 bases, with 18 bases separating them. In germline, CDR1 is SGHVS, CDR2 FQNEAQ. CDR3 coding DNA: TGTGCCAGCAGCTTAGCCTCCGGGAATCCGAGGGGCACTGAAGCTTTCTTT. Residues: CASSLASGNPRGTEAFF.

This CDR3 reads CASSFQGIGYTF. CDR3 in DNA: TGTGCCAGCAGTTTTCAGGGAATCGGCTACACCTTC. The chain carries TRBV28 and TRBJ1-2, with a tentative D call TRBD1 (5 bases). Germline V lookup: CDR1 MDHEN, CDR2 SYDVKM. The CDR3 is 12 residues long. The V end was cut by 3 bases, the J end by 8 bases, with 10 bases between.

The chain carries TRBV11-1 and TRBJ1-1; D is undetermined. Looked up from germline, CDR1 is SGHAT and CDR2 is FQDESV (reference sequence). There are 11 residues in the CDR3. V lost 5 bases, J lost 10 bases, and 11 bases lay in between. The CDR3 nucleotides read TGTGCCAGCAGCCTAGGGCCCAGAGCTTTCTTT. This encodes CASSLGPRAFF. Variable domain in full (rest from reference TRBV11-1 and TRBJ1-1): EAEVAQSPRYKITEKSQAVAFWCDPISGHATLYWYRQILGQGPELLVQFQDESVVDDSQLPKDRFSAERLKGVDSTLKIQPAELGDSAMYLCASSLGPRAFFGQGTRLTVV.

V gene TRBV4-2 combines with J gene TRBJ1-6; no clear D gene. The length of the CDR3 is 16 residues. Trimming shortened V by 0 bases and J by 7 bases, and 13 bases separated the two germline ends. From germline, CDR1 is LGHNA and CDR2 YNFKEQ. In nucleotides, the CDR3 is TGTGCCAGCAGCCAAGATGCTAACAGAGGGAATTCACCCCTCCACTTT. Protein sequence: CASSQDANRGNSPLHF.

The rearrangement uses TRBV3-1 (or the pseudogene TRBV3-2) and TRBJ2-5; 13 positions agree with TRBD2. The CDR3 totals 16 residues. Trimming at V came to 11 bases and at J to 5 bases, leaving 14 bases not matched to a gene. Germline-derived CDR1 and CDR2 are LGHDT and YNNKEL (reference sequence). The CDR3: CASSGTSGIKGETQYF. CDR3 nucleotides: TGTGCCTCCTCCGGGACTAGCGGGATCAAGGGGGAGACCCAGTACTTC.

Details on this clone: A much larger clone sits a single nucleotide away, making a read error possible. The sample carries other DNA sequences with the same CDR3. The chain links TRBV4-2 to TRBJ1-5; D gene ambiguous. The germline V and J ends were trimmed by 5 bases and 8 bases, with 16 bases remaining between them. The germline CDR1 and CDR2 sequences are LGHNA and YNFKEQ. This CDR3 contains 14 residues. The CDR3 DNA reads TGTGCCAGCAGCGAGCGGACGGGGAGGGAGCCCCAGCATTTT. Translating it yields CASSERTGREPQHF.

CDR3 protein: CASTGNSGIHEQYF. CDR3 nucleotide sequence: TGTGCCAGCACCGGGAATAGCGGGATCCACGAGCAGTACTTC. This chain links TRBV2 with TRBJ2-7; TRBD2 agrees at 8 bases. V gave up 7 bases and J gave up 5 bases; unmatched junction bases: 10. The CDR3 contains 14 residues. From germline, CDR1 is SNHLY and CDR2 FYNNEI.